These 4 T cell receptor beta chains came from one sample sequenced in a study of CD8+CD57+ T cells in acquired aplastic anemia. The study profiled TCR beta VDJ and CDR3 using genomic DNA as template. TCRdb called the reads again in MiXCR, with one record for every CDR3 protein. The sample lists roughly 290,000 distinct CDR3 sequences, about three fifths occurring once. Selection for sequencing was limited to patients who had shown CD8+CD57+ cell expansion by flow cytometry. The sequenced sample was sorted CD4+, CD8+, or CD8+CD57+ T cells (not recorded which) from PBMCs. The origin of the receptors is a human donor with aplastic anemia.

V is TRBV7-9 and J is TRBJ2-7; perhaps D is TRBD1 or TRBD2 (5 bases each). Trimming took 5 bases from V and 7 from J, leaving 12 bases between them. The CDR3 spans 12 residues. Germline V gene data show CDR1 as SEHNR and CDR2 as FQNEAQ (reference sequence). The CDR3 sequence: CASSLGTREQYF. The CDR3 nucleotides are TGTGCCAGCAGCCTAGGGACCAGGGAGCAGTACTTC.

CDR3 in amino acids: CASSLAGQGANEKLFF. The CDR3 nucleotides are TGTGCCAGCAGCTTAGCGGGACAGGGGGCTAATGAAAAACTGTTTTTT. The chain combines TRBV7-9 with TRBJ1-4; TRBD1 matches at 11 bases. Germline lookup yields CDR1 SEHNR and CDR2 FQNEAQ (reference sequence). With 0 bases clipped from V and 3 bases from J, the junction kept 0 bases outside the gene matches. The CDR3 contains 16 residues.

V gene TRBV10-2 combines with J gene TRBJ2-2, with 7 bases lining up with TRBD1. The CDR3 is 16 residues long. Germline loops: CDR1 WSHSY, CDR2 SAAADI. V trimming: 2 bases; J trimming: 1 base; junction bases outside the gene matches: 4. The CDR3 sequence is CASSEPGQLNTGELFF. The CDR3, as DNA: TGCGCCAGCAGTGAGCCGGGACAGTTGAACACCGGGGAGCTGTTTTTT.

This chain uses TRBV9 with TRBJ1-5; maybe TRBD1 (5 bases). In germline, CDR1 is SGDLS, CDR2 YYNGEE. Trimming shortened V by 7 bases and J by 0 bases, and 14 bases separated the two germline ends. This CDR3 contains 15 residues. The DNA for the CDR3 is TGTGCCAGCCTCGGGGGGTCATATAGCAATCAGCCCCAGCATTTT. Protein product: CASLGGSYSNQPQHF.